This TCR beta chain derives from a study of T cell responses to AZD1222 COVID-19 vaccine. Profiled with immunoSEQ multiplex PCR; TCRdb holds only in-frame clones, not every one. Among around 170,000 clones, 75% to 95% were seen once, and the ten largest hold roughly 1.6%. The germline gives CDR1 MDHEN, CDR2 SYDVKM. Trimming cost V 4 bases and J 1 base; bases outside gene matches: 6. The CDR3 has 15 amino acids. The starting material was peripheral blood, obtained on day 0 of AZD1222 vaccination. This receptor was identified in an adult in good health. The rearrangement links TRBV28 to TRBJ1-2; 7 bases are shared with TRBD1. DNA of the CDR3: TGTGCCAGCAGTTCCTCCGGGACAGATAACTATGGCTACACCTTC. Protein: CASSSSGTDNYGYTF.